A selection of T cell receptor beta chains follows, all from one sample in a study of T-cell reconstitution after alpha-beta-depleted transplantation in children. TCRdb redid the calling of the PCR reads with MiXCR, one entry per CDR3 protein. The table shows around 580,000 distinct CDR3 sequences, with more than 20% occurring only once. The source was PBMCs, collected before TCRalphabeta/CD19-depleted stem cell transplant. These receptor sequences come from a boy in the first two years of life with Wiskott-Aldrich syndrome, due to receive a stem cell transplant. Each CDR3 is given with its conserved first and last residue. The order of the fields is J gene, V gene, D gene, clone size, CDR3 DNA, CDR3 protein. D genes are given only for firm matches. Only some rows state a clone size, as once, few, many or a class for expanded clones.

j_gene: TRBJ2-7
v_gene: TRBV7-6
d_gene: TRBD2
abundance: -
CDR3nt: TGTGCCAGCAGCCCCGGGACTAGCCAATACGAGCAGTACTTC
CDR3aa: CASSPGTSQYEQYF

j_gene: TRBJ2-7
v_gene: TRBV20-1
d_gene: TRBD2
abundance: -
CDR3nt: TGCAGTGCTAGAGAAACTAGCGGGAGTCTATACGAGCAGTACTTC
CDR3aa: CSARETSGSLYEQYF

j_gene: TRBJ1-1
v_gene: TRBV5-5
d_gene: TRBD1
abundance: few
CDR3nt: TGTGCCAGCAGCTTGGCTGGGACAGGGGGCACTGAAGCTTTCTTT
CDR3aa: CASSLAGTGGTEAFF

j_gene: TRBJ1-6
v_gene: TRBV7-6
d_gene: -
abundance: -
CDR3nt: TGTGCCAGCAGCTTGGTCGGGACGGAGGATTCACCCCTCCACTTT
CDR3aa: CASSLVGTEDSPLHF

j_gene: TRBJ2-1
v_gene: TRBV27
d_gene: -
abundance: few
CDR3nt: TGTGCCAGCAGCTCCTTTGGGGAGCAGTTCTTC
CDR3aa: CASSSFGEQFF

j_gene: TRBJ2-1
v_gene: TRBV20-1
d_gene: -
abundance: -
CDR3nt: TGCAGTGCTAGGGACTGGACTCTTTACAATGAGCAGTTCTTC
CDR3aa: CSARDWTLYNEQFF

j_gene: TRBJ2-1
v_gene: TRBV5-1
d_gene: TRBD2
abundance: -
CDR3nt: TGCGCCAGCAGCTTGTTGGTGAGCGGGAGTTTACAGTTCTTC
CDR3aa: CASSLLVSGSLQFF

j_gene: TRBJ2-3
v_gene: TRBV5-1
d_gene: -
abundance: -
CDR3nt: TGCGCCAGCAGCCCAATTATCACAGATACGCAGTATTTT
CDR3aa: CASSPIITDTQYF

j_gene: TRBJ2-5
v_gene: TRBV7-4
d_gene: TRBD2
abundance: -
CDR3nt: TGTGCCAGCAGCAAGACTAGCGGGAGGCCAGAGACCCAGTACTTC
CDR3aa: CASSKTSGRPETQYF

j_gene: TRBJ1-2
v_gene: TRBV7-2
d_gene: TRBD1
abundance: few
CDR3nt: TGTGCCAGCAGCTTAGATAACAGGGGGCGCGGGGGCTACACCTTC
CDR3aa: CASSLDNRGRGGYTF

j_gene: TRBJ2-2
v_gene: TRBV10-3
d_gene: TRBD2
abundance: -
CDR3nt: TGTGCCATCAGTGGCGAGGGAGGGCCTTCCGGGGAGCTGTTTTTT
CDR3aa: CAISGEGGPSGELFF

j_gene: TRBJ2-5
v_gene: TRBV5-6
d_gene: -
abundance: many
CDR3nt: TGTGCCAGCAGCTTGCGAAGACAAGAGACCCAGTACTTC
CDR3aa: CASSLRRQETQYF

j_gene: TRBJ2-1
v_gene: TRBV12-3/TRBV12-4
d_gene: -
abundance: -
CDR3nt: TGTGCCAGCAGCCAAGCGACAGGAAACAATGAGCAGTTCTTC
CDR3aa: CASSQATGNNEQFF

j_gene: TRBJ2-7
v_gene: TRBV20-1
d_gene: -
abundance: -
CDR3nt: TGCAGTGCTAGACGATACGGATTCTACGAGCAGTACTTC
CDR3aa: CSARRYGFYEQYF

j_gene: TRBJ2-1
v_gene: TRBV5-5
d_gene: TRBD2
abundance: many
CDR3nt: TGTGCCAGCAGCTTGGCTAGCGGGACCTACAATGAGCAGTTCTTC
CDR3aa: CASSLASGTYNEQFF

j_gene: TRBJ1-2
v_gene: TRBV20-1
d_gene: -
abundance: -
CDR3nt: TGCAGTGCCACTCGGGACGGCGATGGCTACACCTTC
CDR3aa: CSATRDGDGYTF

j_gene: TRBJ1-1
v_gene: TRBV5-1
d_gene: TRBD1
abundance: few
CDR3nt: TGCGCCAGCAGCTTTGAGGGGGCCTTCACTGAAGCTTTCTTT
CDR3aa: CASSFEGAFTEAFF

j_gene: TRBJ2-7
v_gene: TRBV20-1
d_gene: -
abundance: few
CDR3nt: TGCAGTGCTAGGGAAGCGGGCAGCCCTCGGCGATACTTC
CDR3aa: CSAREAGSPRRYF

j_gene: TRBJ2-1
v_gene: TRBV20-1
d_gene: -
abundance: few
CDR3nt: TGCAGTGCTAGAGGACGGGAGAGTGATGAGCAGTTCTTC
CDR3aa: CSARGRESDEQFF

j_gene: TRBJ2-7
v_gene: TRBV27
d_gene: -
abundance: -
CDR3nt: TGTGCCAGCAGAGCCAGCGGTCCCCCATACGAGCAGTACTTC
CDR3aa: CASRASGPPYEQYF

j_gene: TRBJ1-1
v_gene: TRBV20-1
d_gene: -
abundance: few
CDR3nt: TGCAGTGCTAGGACCAGGGGCACTGAAGCTTTCTTT
CDR3aa: CSARTRGTEAFF

j_gene: TRBJ2-5
v_gene: TRBV7-9
d_gene: TRBD2
abundance: -
CDR3nt: TGTGCCAGCAGCCCGACTAGCGGGAGGTTTGGCCAGACCCAGTACTTC
CDR3aa: CASSPTSGRFGQTQYF

j_gene: TRBJ2-7
v_gene: TRBV7-2
d_gene: -
abundance: many
CDR3nt: TGTGCCAGCAGTTTAGGAGCAGGGAGTTACGAGCAGTACTTC
CDR3aa: CASSLGAGSYEQYF

j_gene: TRBJ1-1
v_gene: TRBV5-6
d_gene: -
abundance: few
CDR3nt: TGTGCCAGCAGAAGGTCCTCGAACACTGAAGCTTTCTTT
CDR3aa: CASRRSSNTEAFF

j_gene: TRBJ1-6
v_gene: TRBV20-1
d_gene: TRBD1
abundance: -
CDR3nt: TGCAGTGCTAGAGCCCAGGACAGGGGGGCATCACCCCTCCACTTT
CDR3aa: CSARAQDRGASPLHF

j_gene: TRBJ2-1
v_gene: TRBV14
d_gene: TRBD2
abundance: few
CDR3nt: TGTGCCAGCAGCCCGAAGTTGGGGGGGGAGCAGTTCTTC
CDR3aa: CASSPKLGGEQFF

j_gene: TRBJ2-1
v_gene: TRBV11-1
d_gene: TRBD2
abundance: -
CDR3nt: TGTGCCAGCAGCTTAGCTAGGACTAGCGGGAGGGCCGAGAATGAGCAGTTCTTC
CDR3aa: CASSLARTSGRAENEQFF

j_gene: TRBJ2-1
v_gene: TRBV29-1
d_gene: -
abundance: -
CDR3nt: TGCAGCGTTGGTACTGGATGGGGGGACAATGAGCAGTTCTTC
CDR3aa: CSVGTGWGDNEQFF

j_gene: TRBJ2-3
v_gene: TRBV27
d_gene: TRBD2
abundance: -
CDR3nt: TGTGCCAGCAGTCCCAGTAGCGGGGCAAGCACAGATACGCAGTATTTT
CDR3aa: CASSPSSGASTDTQYF

j_gene: TRBJ1-5
v_gene: TRBV7-4
d_gene: -
abundance: few
CDR3nt: TGTGCCAGCAGCTTAATTTTACAGGGACACTTGTGTCGTCAGCCCCAGCATTTT
CDR3aa: CASSLILQGHLCRQPQHF

j_gene: TRBJ2-7
v_gene: TRBV5-1
d_gene: -
abundance: -
CDR3nt: TGCGCCAGCAGCTTGGGACCCGGAACCTACGAGCAGTACTTC
CDR3aa: CASSLGPGTYEQYF

j_gene: TRBJ2-5
v_gene: TRBV20-1
d_gene: TRBD1
abundance: -
CDR3nt: TGCAGTGCTGTCCGGGACAGAGGGATAGAGACCCAGTACTTC
CDR3aa: CSAVRDRGIETQYF

j_gene: TRBJ2-7
v_gene: TRBV5-1
d_gene: -
abundance: -
CDR3nt: TGCGCCAGCAGTTTTACCACAGGAGGTCGGCTCGGCGGCTCCTACGAGCAGTACTTC
CDR3aa: CASSFTTGGRLGGSYEQYF

j_gene: TRBJ2-1
v_gene: TRBV7-9
d_gene: -
abundance: few
CDR3nt: TGTGCCAGCAGCCAAATTAGAAGGCCAGGGGAACGCAATGAGCAGTTCTTC
CDR3aa: CASSQIRRPGERNEQFF

j_gene: TRBJ2-5
v_gene: TRBV20-1
d_gene: -
abundance: -
CDR3nt: TGCAGTGCTAGTCCCCAGTACGGAGAGACCCAGTACTTC
CDR3aa: CSASPQYGETQYF

j_gene: TRBJ2-5
v_gene: TRBV2
d_gene: -
abundance: -
CDR3nt: TGTGCCAGCCGCGGGGTCCAAGAGACCCAGTACTTC
CDR3aa: CASRGVQETQYF

j_gene: TRBJ2-3
v_gene: TRBV2
d_gene: TRBD1
abundance: few
CDR3nt: TGTGCCAGCAGTGATCCGGGACAGGGGATAGCAGATACGCAGTATTTT
CDR3aa: CASSDPGQGIADTQYF

j_gene: TRBJ1-2
v_gene: TRBV6-1
d_gene: -
abundance: few
CDR3nt: TGTGCCAGCAGTCCCTGGGACAAGAAGGACTATGGCTACACCTTC
CDR3aa: CASSPWDKKDYGYTF

j_gene: TRBJ2-2
v_gene: TRBV19
d_gene: -
abundance: -
CDR3nt: TGTGCCAGTAGTATTAGTCAAAACACCGGGGAGCTGTTTTTT
CDR3aa: CASSISQNTGELFF

j_gene: TRBJ2-5
v_gene: TRBV7-8
d_gene: -
abundance: few
CDR3nt: TGTGCCAGCAGCCCACAGCGCCGCCAAGGGGAGACCCAGTACTTC
CDR3aa: CASSPQRRQGETQYF

j_gene: TRBJ2-1
v_gene: TRBV6-1
d_gene: TRBD2
abundance: -
CDR3nt: TGTGCCAGCAGTGAATCGAAGGGGACTAGCGGGAGGGATGAGCAGTTCTTC
CDR3aa: CASSESKGTSGRDEQFF

j_gene: TRBJ1-1
v_gene: TRBV19
d_gene: -
abundance: few
CDR3nt: TGTGCCAGCACCTCTGGGCGAGGCGACACTGAAGCTTTCTTT
CDR3aa: CASTSGRGDTEAFF

j_gene: TRBJ2-3
v_gene: TRBV10-2
d_gene: TRBD1
abundance: -
CDR3nt: TGCGCCAGCAGTGAGCGACAGGGAAGTGCCGATACGCAGTATTTT
CDR3aa: CASSERQGSADTQYF

j_gene: TRBJ1-4
v_gene: TRBV27
d_gene: TRBD1
abundance: few
CDR3nt: TGTGCCAGCAGTTCGGATACAGGGGGCCGTAATGAAAAACTGTTTTTT
CDR3aa: CASSSDTGGRNEKLFF

j_gene: TRBJ1-1
v_gene: TRBV20-1
d_gene: -
abundance: -
CDR3nt: TGCAGTGCCCAAATCTATGGATCCGGCCGGGACACTGAAGCTTTCTTT
CDR3aa: CSAQIYGSGRDTEAFF

j_gene: TRBJ1-3
v_gene: TRBV27
d_gene: TRBD1
abundance: -
CDR3nt: TGTGCCATCCCCGTTATTAAAGACAGGGACTCTGGAAACACCATATATTTT
CDR3aa: CAIPVIKDRDSGNTIYF

j_gene: TRBJ2-1
v_gene: TRBV27
d_gene: TRBD2
abundance: -
CDR3nt: TGTGCCAGCAGCACGGGCTCCGGGACTAGCGGGAGCCGTGGGCACAATGAGCAGTTCTTC
CDR3aa: CASSTGSGTSGSRGHNEQFF